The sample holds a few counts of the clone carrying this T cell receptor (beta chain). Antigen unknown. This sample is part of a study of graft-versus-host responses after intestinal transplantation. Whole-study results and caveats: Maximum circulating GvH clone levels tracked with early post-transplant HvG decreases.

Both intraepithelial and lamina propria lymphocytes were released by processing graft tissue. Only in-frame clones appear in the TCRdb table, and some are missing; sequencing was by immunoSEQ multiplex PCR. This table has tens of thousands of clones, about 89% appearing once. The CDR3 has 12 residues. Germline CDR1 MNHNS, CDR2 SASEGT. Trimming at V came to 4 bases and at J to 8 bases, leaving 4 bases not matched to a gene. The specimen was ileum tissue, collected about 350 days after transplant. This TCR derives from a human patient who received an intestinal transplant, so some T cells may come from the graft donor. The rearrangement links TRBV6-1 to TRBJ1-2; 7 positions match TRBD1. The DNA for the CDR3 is TGTGCCAGCAGTGGTGACAGGGAAGGCTACACCTTC. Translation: CASSGDREGYTF.